The 31 T cell receptor beta chains presented below share a single source sample, sequenced in a study of chemoradiotherapy in HPV16-positive cancers. Using immunoSEQ multiplex PCR, the repertoire was profiled, and TCRdb retains in-frame clones only, with some absent. This table has 6,000 or so clones, 73% appearing once. This specimen was acquired from a patient who underwent chemoradiotherapy. The receptors derive from a human donor with HPV-associated anogenital cancer.

This clone was seen only once. The genes are TRBV11-2 and TRBJ1-1, with unresolved D. CDR1 is SGHAT and CDR2 is FQNNGV in the germline V gene. V lost 7 bases and J lost 1, with 7 bases in between. This CDR3 spans 12 amino acids. The CDR3 DNA is TGTGCCAGCACCCTGGGGAACACTGAAGCTTTCTTT. Translating it yields CASTLGNTEAFF.

The chain employs TRBV30 and TRBJ2-3; no definite D call. CDR1 GTSNPN and CDR2 SVGIG come from the germline V gene (reference sequence). Trimming stripped 0 bases from V and 1 base from J, with 11 bases between. The CDR3 has 15 amino acids. The CDR3 DNA is TGTGCCTGGAGTGTACTGTCGGCTCGCACAGATACGCAGTATTTT. Encoded protein: CAWSVLSARTDTQYF.

There are a few counts of this clone. The CDR3 sequence is CASSGTGVYSNQPQHF. Written as DNA, the CDR3 is TGTGCCAGCAGTGGAACAGGGGTATATAGCAATCAGCCCCAGCATTTT. J is TRBJ1-5 and V is TRBV2; TRBD1 aligns across 7 bases. The CDR3 loop spans 16 amino acids. The J segment lost 0 bases and the V segment lost 4 bases, leaving 6 bases of the junction unmatched. CDR1 is SNHLY, CDR2 FYNNEI, per germline.

The chain employs TRBV19 and TRBJ1-4; D is undetermined. Germline loops: CDR1 LNHDA, CDR2 SQIVND (reference sequence). The V end was cut by 5 bases, the J end by 4 bases, with 8 bases between. The CDR3 has 13 residues. This CDR3 reads CASSRADNEKLFF. The CDR3 coding sequence is TGTGCCAGTAGTCGCGCAGATAATGAAAAACTGTTTTTT.

The CDR3 reads CASSQSRGGTDTQYF. In DNA, the CDR3 is TGCGCCAGCAGCCAATCCAGGGGCGGCACAGATACGCAGTATTTT. This chain joins TRBV4-1 and TRBJ2-3, with D possibly TRBD1 on 6 matching bases. Trimming removed 2 bases at V and 1 base at J, with 10 bases between. The CDR3 runs to 15 residues. Germline CDR1 and CDR2: MGHRA and YSYEKL.

The V gene is TRBV4-3, the J gene TRBJ2-7; D is unresolved. V lost 1 base and J 5 bases, leaving 6 bases between the germline ends. Per the germline V gene, CDR1 is LGHNA and CDR2 is YSLEER. CDR3 length equals 12 residues. CDR3 loop: CASSQGEDEQYF. The CDR3 DNA is TGCGCCAGCAGCCAAGGAGAGGACGAGCAGTACTTC.

The chain employs TRBV6-5 and TRBJ2-7, with D possibly TRBD1 on 7 matching bases. Trimming took 3 bases from V and 6 from J, leaving 15 bases between them. This CDR3 has 14 amino acids. Germline CDR1 reads MNHEY; CDR2 reads SVGAGI. CDR3 DNA: TGTGCCAGCAGTTATAGACAGGGAGGTGGCGAGCAGTACTTC. Amino acids: CASSYRQGGGEQYF.

This clone was picked up a small number of times. The gene calls are TRBV7-3 and TRBJ2-2; D assignment may be TRBD1 or TRBD2 (5 bases each). The germline V gene has CDR1 SGHTA and CDR2 FQGTGA. Trimming took off 6 bases at V and 0 bases at J, with 5 bases between the two ends. The CDR3 extends over 13 amino acids. CDR3 in amino acids: CASRGANTGELFF. CDR3 in DNA: TGTGCCAGCAGGGGGGCGAACACCGGGGAGCTGTTTTTT.

The rearrangement uses TRBV10-3 and TRBJ1-5, with 7 bases fitting TRBD1. Germline loops: CDR1 ENHRY, CDR2 SYGVKD. After removal of 2 bases from V and 4 bases from J, the junction contained 5 bases not matched to a gene. The CDR3 loop spans 15 amino acids. CDR3 in DNA: TGTGCCATCAGTGAGACAGGGGAGGCAAATCAGCCCCAGCATTTT. This sequence encodes CAISETGEANQPQHF.

The gene calls are TRBV9 and TRBJ2-2; 9 bases map to TRBD1. Per the germline V gene, CDR1 is SGDLS and CDR2 is YYNGEE. The CDR3 extends over 18 amino acids. Trimming took 3 bases from V and 3 from J; bases not matched to a gene: 12. CDR3 in DNA: TGTGCCAGCAGCGCGGAATCGGGACAGGGTGCCCACACCGGGGAGCTGTTTTTT. Translated, it gives CASSAESGQGAHTGELFF.

The chain carries TRBV5-1 and TRBJ1-1; no firm D call. The CDR3 covers 12 residues. Germline loops: CDR1 SGHRS, CDR2 YFSETQ. Trimming took off 0 bases at V and 5 bases at J, with 5 bases between the two ends. In DNA, the CDR3 is TGCGCCAGCAGCTTGGAAGGGACTGAAGCTTTCTTT. Translation gives CASSLEGTEAFF.

This rearrangement joins TRBV4-2 to TRBJ2-2; TRBD2 matches 7 bases. J was trimmed by 9 bases and V by 3 bases; bases with no gene match: 4. CDR1 LGHNA and CDR2 YNFKEQ come from the germline V gene. This CDR3 has 13 amino acids. In nucleotides, the CDR3 is TGTGCCAGCAGCCAGGGAGGGGCCAGGGAGCTGTTTTTT. Protein sequence: CASSQGGARELFF.

This clone was recorded only once. The CDR3 spells CASSSPLGPGYTF. For the CDR3, the DNA is TGTGCCAGCAGCTCCCCGCTCGGTCCTGGCTACACCTTC. The chain is built from TRBV5-4 and TRBJ1-2; no firm D call. The germline CDR1 and CDR2 sequences are SGHNT and YYREEE (reference sequence). The CDR3 contains 13 residues. V gave up 3 bases and J gave up 7 bases, with 13 bases separating them.

This clone was seen only once. CDR3 residues: CAIRGTANTGELFF. Written as DNA, the CDR3 is TGTGCCATCAGAGGGACTGCGAACACCGGGGAGCTGTTTTTT. J is TRBJ2-2 and V is TRBV10-3, with D perhaps matching TRBD2 (6 bases). Germline assignment: CDR1 ENHRY and CDR2 SYGVKD. Trimming took 6 bases from V and 0 from J, leaving 8 bases between them. CDR3 length equals 14 residues.

The chain links TRBV19 to TRBJ1-2, with a tentative D call TRBD1 (5 bases). CDR1 is LNHDA, CDR2 SQIVND, per germline (reference sequence). There are 14 residues in the CDR3. Trimming took 3 bases from V and 4 from J, leaving 12 bases between them. This chain's CDR3 is CASSMRGAFYGYTF. For the CDR3, the DNA is TGTGCCAGTAGTATGAGGGGAGCTTTCTATGGCTACACCTTC.

The CDR3 spells CASSLDRYNTEAFF. The CDR3, as DNA: TGTGCCAGCAGCCTCGACAGGTACAACACTGAAGCTTTCTTT. The chain combines TRBV27 with TRBJ1-1; possible D gene TRBD1, 6 bases. Trimming left V 6 bases short and J 2 bases short, with 13 bases between. Germline values: CDR1 MNHEY, CDR2 SMNVEV (reference sequence). This CDR3 is 14 amino acids long.

The CDR3 sequence: CASSGRAENYGYTF. CDR3 coding DNA: TGTGCCAGCAGCGGCCGGGCAGAGAACTATGGCTACACCTTC. This chain links TRBV7-9 with TRBJ1-2, with no clear D. This CDR3 is built from 14 residues. The V end was cut by 5 bases, the J end by 2 bases, with 12 bases between. Germline CDR1 reads SEHNR; CDR2 reads FQNEAQ (reference sequence).

This clone showed up just once. V and J are TRBV5-1 and TRBJ2-3; the D is unclear. The germline CDR1 and CDR2 sequences are SGHRS and YFSETQ. CDR3 length: 15 residues. Trimming removed 0 bases at V and 6 bases at J, with 14 bases between. The CDR3, as DNA: TGCGCCAGCAGCTTGGAGGGCAGTTCCGGGGATACGCAGTATTTT. Translation: CASSLEGSSGDTQYF.

CDR3: CASSLGQPQHF. CDR3 coding DNA: TGTGCCAGCAGCTTAGGTCAGCCCCAGCATTTT. The rearrangement links TRBV7-3 to TRBJ1-5, with no clear D. The CDR3 consists of 11 residues. Deletions cut 2 bases from V and 6 bases from J, with 2 bases between. Germline-derived CDR1 and CDR2 are SGHTA and FQGTGA.

This clone was observed once. The rearrangement uses TRBV6-5 and TRBJ2-7; D gene ambiguous. V was trimmed by 8 bases and J by 6 bases, leaving 17 bases between them. The CDR3 spans 13 residues. CDR1 is MNHEY and CDR2 is SVGAGI in the germline V gene. The CDR3: CASLDTGRTEQYF. CDR3 coding DNA: TGTGCCAGCCTCGACACCGGCAGGACCGAGCAGTACTTC.

The chain has TRBV19 and TRBJ2-1; TRBD2 agrees at 10 bases. CDR3 length equals 14 residues. Germline CDR1 reads LNHDA; CDR2 reads SQIVND (reference sequence). J was trimmed by 2 bases and V by 8 bases; bases with no gene match: 3. The CDR3 DNA follows: TGTGCCAGTCAAGCGGGGGGGCCCTACAATGAGCAGTTCTTC. Its protein is CASQAGGPYNEQFF.

The chain links TRBV21-1 to TRBJ2-1; the table's D call, TRBD2, was not checked against the DNA. TRBV21-1 has pseudogene status. The CDR3 runs to 15 residues. DNA for the CDR3: TGTGCCAGCAGCAAAGGGACTAGCGTTTACAATGAGCAGTTCTTC. Its protein product is CASSKGTSVYNEQFF.

Here the CDR3 reads CASSYLGSNTEAFF. The CDR3, as DNA: TGTGCCAGCTCGTACTTGGGCAGCAACACTGAAGCTTTCTTT. The rearrangement links TRBV18 to TRBJ1-1; D is ambiguous. This CDR3 contains 14 residues. Germline CDR1 KGHSH, CDR2 LQKENI. V lost 6 bases and J 2 bases, leaving 13 bases between the germline ends.

The genes are TRBV5-6 and TRBJ2-3; D gene uncertain. CDR1 and CDR2 (germline): SGHDT, YYEEEE. This CDR3 has 15 amino acids. V lost 4 bases and J 4 bases, leaving 16 bases between the germline ends. The chain's CDR3 is CASSPTGRRSDTQYF. The CDR3 nucleotides read TGTGCCAGCAGCCCTACCGGGCGGAGATCAGATACGCAGTATTTT.

The chain has TRBV6-5 and TRBJ1-2; a weak D match, TRBD1 (6 bases). The CDR3 spans 13 residues. V shed 10 bases and J shed 4 bases, with 16 bases lying between them. Germline CDR1 and CDR2: MNHEY and SVGAGI. The CDR3 loop is CATLGGAFYGYTF. In nucleotides, the CDR3 is TGTGCCACCTTAGGGGGGGCCTTCTATGGCTACACCTTC.

A note on this clone: Other DNA variants within this sample encode the same CDR3. The J gene is TRBJ1-2, the V gene TRBV28; TRBD1 agrees at 7 bases. Germline loops: CDR1 MDHEN, CDR2 SYDVKM. The CDR3 extends over 13 amino acids. J was trimmed by 3 bases and V by 5 bases; bases with no gene match: 3. CDR3 loop: CASSLQGDYGYTF. CDR3 DNA sequence: TGTGCCAGCAGTCTCCAGGGGGACTATGGCTACACCTTC.

The chain recombines TRBV30 with TRBJ1-1, with a tentative D call TRBD1 (5 bases). V was shortened by 4 bases and J by 4 bases, with 13 bases between the two germline ends. The germline gives CDR1 GTSNPN, CDR2 SVGIG (reference sequence). This CDR3 region has 13 residues. The CDR3 here is CAWKRGAGTEAFF. CDR3 DNA sequence: TGTGCCTGGAAGAGGGGCGCGGGCACTGAAGCTTTCTTT.

This clone appeared a few times. This sequence joins TRBV4-3 and TRBJ2-7, with unresolved D. Germline CDR1 is LGHNA and CDR2 is YSLEER. V was cut by 0 bases and J by 0 bases, with 9 bases left in between. The CDR3 totals 15 residues. CDR3 coding DNA: TGCGCCAGCAGCCAAGAATTGGGGTACTCCTACGAGCAGTACTTC. Encoded protein: CASSQELGYSYEQYF.

This clone was counted between two and nine times. The J gene is TRBJ1-1, the V gene TRBV9; 8 nucleotides match TRBD1. CDR1 is SGDLS, CDR2 YYNGEE, per germline. The CDR3 has 15 amino acids. J was trimmed by 0 bases and V by 4 bases; bases with no gene match: 5. The CDR3 region is CASSPQGAMNTEAFF. As DNA, the CDR3 is TGTGCCAGCAGCCCTCAGGGGGCCATGAACACTGAAGCTTTCTTT.

The V call is TRBV2, the J call TRBJ1-1; D is unresolved. The V end lost 11 bases, the J end lost 7 bases, and 17 bases lay between the germline ends. The CDR3 length is 12 residues. Germline loops: CDR1 SNHLY, CDR2 FYNNEI. CDR3 DNA: TGTGCCTCAAACGCCTGGCTAGTTGAAGCTTTCTTT. Amino acid sequence: CASNAWLVEAFF.

The rearrangement joins TRBV28 to TRBJ2-6; D possibly corresponds to TRBD1 (6 bases). Germline V gene data show CDR1 as MDHEN and CDR2 as SYDVKM. The CDR3 covers 18 residues. With 1 base removed from V and 0 bases from J, the gap between germline ends came to 13 bases. CDR3 loop: CASSLSGHHFSGANVLTF. CDR3 sequence (DNA): TGTGCCAGCAGTTTATCGGGACACCATTTCTCTGGGGCCAACGTCCTGACTTTC.